These T cell receptor beta chains were read from a single sample in a study of cytomegalovirus exposure and HLA in healthy donors. Method: immunoSEQ multiplex PCR; TCRdb's copy keeps in-frame clones and lacks some. This sample's table has about 160,000 clones. Sequences were obtained from PBMCs. The receptors were gathered from a man aged 25-40 years in good health and CMV-seronegative. Both conserved end residues are part of each CDR3. D genes are given only for firm matches.

d_gene,j_gene,v_gene,CDR3aa,CDR3nt
.,TRBJ1-2,TRBV5-4,CASSPQAGRGLHGYTF,TGTGCCAGCAGCCCACAAGCAGGGAGGGGCCTCCATGGCTACACCTTC
TRBD2,TRBJ2-1,TRBV9,CASSLLAESYNEQFF,TGTGCCAGCAGCCTACTAGCGGAATCCTACAATGAGCAGTTCTTC
.,TRBJ1-2,TRBV5-1,CASRAGPTNYGYTF,TGCGCCTCCAGGGCGGGGCCAACTAACTATGGCTACACCTTC
TRBD2,TRBJ2-1,TRBV27,CASSRDYGKNEQFF,TGTGCCAGCAGCCGGGACTACGGGAAAAATGAGCAGTTCTTC
TRBD1,TRBJ1-4,TRBV9,CASSALDRGGKLFF,TGTGCCAGCAGCGCATTGGACAGGGGTGGAAAACTGTTTTTT
.,TRBJ2-5,TRBV2,CASSGGLDSTQETQYF,TGTGCCAGCAGCGGAGGCCTGGACAGTACTCAAGAGACCCAGTACTTC
.,TRBJ1-1,TRBV4-1,CASSLEGTEAFF,TGCGCCAGCAGCCTGGAGGGTACTGAAGCTTTCTTT
.,TRBJ1-1,TRBV19,CASTPLAGGKEAFF,TGTGCCAGTACCCCCCTGGCGGGGGGCAAGGAAGCTTTCTTT
.,TRBJ2-1,TRBV27,CASREFSGTNEQFF,TGTGCCAGCAGGGAATTTTCCGGGACAAATGAGCAGTTCTTC
TRBD1,TRBJ2-7,TRBV28,CATTPGQESYEQYF,TGTGCCACTACCCCGGGACAGGAGTCCTACGAGCAGTACTTC
.,TRBJ2-7,TRBV7-9,CASHLGGASYEQYF,TGTGCCAGCCACCTGGGGGGGGCTAGCTACGAGCAGTACTTC
.,TRBJ2-5,TRBV7-9,CASSLVGVAETQYF,TGTGCCAGCAGCTTAGTAGGGGTCGCTGAGACCCAGTACTTC
TRBD1,TRBJ2-7,TRBV14,CASSRRTGGSYEQYF,TGTGCCAGCAGCCGAAGAACAGGGGGTAGTTACGAGCAGTACTTC
.,TRBJ2-7,TRBV11-3,CASRVVGDSDEQYF,TGTGCCAGCAGGGTTGTTGGAGATTCGGACGAGCAGTACTTC
TRBD2,TRBJ2-1,TRBV12-5,CASGSLAGVYNEQFF,TGTGCTAGTGGTTCCCTAGCGGGAGTGTACAATGAGCAGTTCTTC
.,TRBJ2-7,TRBV6-5,CASSARGEGLFEQYF,TGTGCCAGCAGCGCGAGGGGGGAGGGCCTCTTCGAGCAGTACTTC
.,TRBJ2-3,TRBV5-1,CASSLERSTDTQYF,TGCGCCAGCAGCTTGGAGCGGAGCACAGATACGCAGTATTTT
TRBD2,TRBJ2-1,TRBV11-2,CASSHAGLAGDLAQFF,TGTGCCAGCAGCCACGCCGGACTAGCGGGAGATTTAGCGCAGTTCTTC